What follows are 27 T cell receptor beta chains derived from one specimen sequenced in a study of blood T cell repertoires in COVID-19. Only in-frame clones appear in the TCRdb table, and some are missing; sequencing was by immunoSEQ multiplex PCR. The table has roughly 150,000 clones, roughly 90% seen once. The sequenced sample was peripheral blood. These receptors all come from a man in his sixties with active or convalescent COVID-19.

The genes are TRBV10-2 and TRBJ2-7; 7 bases are shared with TRBD1. Trimming cost V 1 base and J 3 bases; bases outside gene matches: 9. CDR1 is WSHSY and CDR2 is SAAADI in the germline V gene. The CDR3 is 16 residues long. Here the CDR3 DNA reads TGCGCCAGCAGTGAGTTGAGGGGGACAGCCTACTACGAGCAGTACTTC. As protein: CASSELRGTAYYEQYF.

The J gene is TRBJ1-5, the V gene TRBV30; D uncertain. The CDR3 is 14 residues long. V lost 3 bases and J lost 0, with 9 bases in between. Germline V gene sequence: CDR1 GTSNPN, CDR2 SVGIG (reference sequence). The DNA for the CDR3 is TGTGCCTGGAGGCCTAAATATAGCAATCAGCCCCAGCATTTT. This translates into CAWRPKYSNQPQHF.

V and J are TRBV10-3 and TRBJ1-2; weak D call: TRBD1 (6 bases). V was pared by 0 bases and J by 7 bases, with 15 bases between. The CDR3 loop spans 15 amino acids. Germline loops: CDR1 ENHRY, CDR2 SYGVKD. CDR3 region: CAISESIQGRGGYTF. Here the CDR3 DNA reads TGTGCCATCAGTGAGTCGATCCAGGGGAGAGGTGGCTACACCTTC.

In its sample, this clone was seen once. This chain connects TRBV7-9 to TRBJ2-5; 7 bases map to TRBD2. Germline V gene lookup returns CDR1 SEHNR and CDR2 FQNEAQ (reference sequence). J gave up 0 bases and V 2 bases, and 3 bases lay outside the gene matches. The CDR3 loop spans 15 amino acids. DNA of the CDR3: TGTGCCAGCAGCTTACAAGCGGGGAACCAAGAGACCCAGTACTTC. Translation gives CASSLQAGNQETQYF.

The chain is built from TRBV18 and TRBJ2-4, with 13 positions matching TRBD2. V trimming: 0 bases; J trimming: 0 bases; junction bases outside the gene matches: 5. Germline assignment: CDR1 KGHSH and CDR2 LQKENI. This CDR3 contains 19 residues. CDR3 in DNA: TGTGCCAGCTCACCACCGACTAGCGGGGGGCTCGTAGCCAAAAACATTCAGTACTTC. Amino acids: CASSPPTSGGLVAKNIQYF.

The genes are TRBV11-2 and TRBJ2-1, with 8 bases aligning to TRBD2. V was clipped by 1 base and J by 5 bases; unmatched bases: 7. CDR1 and CDR2 from the germline V gene are SGHAT and FQNNGV. The CDR3 runs 16 residues. DNA for the CDR3: TGTGCCAGCAGCTTAGTAGGGGGACTAGGACACAATGAGCAGTTCTTC. Amino acids: CASSLVGGLGHNEQFF.

The chain joins TRBV20-1 to TRBJ1-6; 7 bases align to TRBD1. The germline CDR1 and CDR2 sequences are DFQATT and SNEGSKA (reference sequence). The CDR3 length is 11 residues. J lost 15 bases, V lost 6 bases, and 8 bases had no gene match. In nucleotides, the CDR3 is TGCAGTGCAGGACCGACAGGGCACCTCCACTTT. Translated: CSAGPTGHLHF.

This sequence joins TRBV4-1 and TRBJ1-4; 8 nucleotides align to TRBD1. The length of the CDR3 is 19 residues. Germline V lookup: CDR1 MGHRA, CDR2 YSYEKL. V lost 0 bases, J lost 6 bases, and 15 bases stayed unmatched. CDR3: CASSQDFLWQGADDEKLFF. CDR3 nucleotides: TGCGCCAGCAGCCAAGATTTCTTGTGGCAGGGGGCCGATGATGAAAAACTGTTTTTT.

This clone was counted a single time. This sequence joins TRBV27 and TRBJ1-2, with TRBD1 matching over 9 bases. The CDR3 is 15 residues long. V was pared by 0 bases and J by 7 bases, with 6 bases of the junction left unmatched. The germline V gene has CDR1 MNHEY and CDR2 SMNVEV (reference sequence). This chain's CDR3 is CASSLSGDRVRGYTF. CDR3 DNA: TGTGCCAGCAGTTTATCGGGGGACAGGGTTCGTGGCTACACCTTC.

The chain combines TRBV10-1 with TRBJ1-2; 9 nucleotides align to TRBD1. The ends lost 2 bases at V and 6 bases at J; junction bases unmatched: 10. Per germline, CDR1 WNHNN and CDR2 SYGVQD (reference sequence). This CDR3 has 16 residues. The CDR3 nucleotides are TGCGCCAGCAGTGAGCGTAAAGGGACAGGGTACGATGGCTACACCTTC. Its translation is CASSERKGTGYDGYTF.

The chain recombines TRBV21-1 with TRBJ2-5; TRBD1, the table's D call, was not compared with the DNA. TRBV21-1 is a recognized pseudogene. The CDR3 is 15 residues long. The CDR3 nucleotides read TGTGCCAGCAGCTCTACGGGACAGGGGTTTGAGACCCAGTACTTC. It specifies CASSSTGQGFETQYF.

The rearrangement links TRBV5-4 to TRBJ2-7, with TRBD2 identical over 13 bases. Trimming cost V 4 bases and J 8 bases; bases outside gene matches: 6. The length of the CDR3 is 14 residues. Germline CDR1 reads SGHNT; CDR2 reads YYREEE (reference sequence). CDR3 region: CASSPGTSGVQQYF. CDR3 coding DNA: TGTGCCAGCAGCCCCGGGACTAGCGGGGTCCAGCAGTACTTC.

This clone was seen a handful of times. This rearrangement joins TRBV10-2 to TRBJ1-2; 11 bases map to TRBD1. V shed 6 bases, J shed 4 bases, and the junction held 4 bases outside the gene matches. This CDR3 has 14 amino acids. Germline V gene data show CDR1 as WSHSY and CDR2 as SAAADI. The CDR3 nucleotides are TGCGCCAGCAGGGACAGGGGGCTCATCTATGGCTACACCTTC. It is translated as CASRDRGLIYGYTF.

The V call is TRBV27, the J call TRBJ1-2; the match to TRBD1 covers 7 bases. CDR1 is MNHEY, CDR2 SMNVEV, per germline (reference sequence). The length of the CDR3 is 13 residues. Trimming at V came to 7 bases and at J to 13 bases, leaving 15 bases not matched to a gene. CDR3 loop: CASTNPGGTVLTF. The CDR3 nucleotides read TGTGCCAGCACCAACCCGGGGGGGACAGTCCTCACCTTC.

The chain has TRBV12-3 or TRBV12-4 and TRBJ1-2; no clear D. V was trimmed by 6 bases and J by 4 bases, leaving 12 bases between them. The CDR3 has 13 residues. The DNA of the CDR3 is TGTGCCAGCAGGGGAGATGAACTCTATGGCTACACCTTC. This sequence encodes CASRGDELYGYTF.

The J gene is TRBJ2-5, the V gene TRBV7-2, with a weak D call TRBD2 (5 bases). The CDR3 extends over 15 amino acids. CDR1 is SGHTA and CDR2 is FQGNSA in the germline V gene. V lost 4 bases and J lost 5, with 17 bases in between. The CDR3 sequence: CASSSSGRGGETQYF. The CDR3 DNA is TGTGCCAGCAGCTCCTCGGGCCGGGGTGGGGAGACCCAGTACTTC.

This chain joins TRBV18 and TRBJ2-5; no reliable D call. The CDR3 sequence is 14 residues long. Trimming shortened V by 6 bases and J by 3 bases, and 14 bases separated the two germline ends. The germline CDR1 and CDR2 sequences are KGHSH and LQKENI. The CDR3 reads CASSPFGEKETQYF. CDR3 coding DNA: TGTGCCAGCTCTCCCTTTGGTGAGAAAGAGACCCAGTACTTC.

The V gene is TRBV4-1, the J gene TRBJ1-2; TRBD1 might be the D (6 bases). V lost 5 bases, J lost 4 bases, and 17 bases lay in between. Germline CDR1 reads MGHRA; CDR2 reads YSYEKL. The CDR3 is 15 residues long. This CDR3 is CASSFAQTGFYGYTF. CDR3 coding DNA: TGCGCCAGCAGCTTCGCACAGACAGGTTTCTATGGCTACACCTTC.

A single count supports this clone. The CDR3 loop is CASSPGQVGGTEAFF. The DNA for the CDR3 is TGCGCCAGCAGCCCAGGACAGGTAGGAGGCACTGAAGCTTTCTTT. The gene calls are TRBV5-1 and TRBJ1-1; 7 bases match TRBD1. V shed 4 bases, J shed 4 bases, and the junction held 10 bases outside the gene matches. The CDR3 runs to 15 residues. Germline CDR1 SGHRS, CDR2 YFSETQ.

This clone was found once. The CDR3 reads CASRTGTGDYGYTF. Here the CDR3 DNA reads TGCGCCAGCAGGACAGGGACGGGGGACTATGGCTACACCTTC. The genes are TRBV5-1 and TRBJ1-2; 7 bases fit TRBD1. The CDR3 has 14 amino acids. V was clipped by 5 bases and J by 3 bases; unmatched bases: 7. The germline gives CDR1 SGHRS, CDR2 YFSETQ.

The genes are TRBV7-9 and TRBJ1-5; D is undetermined. Germline V gene data show CDR1 as SEHNR and CDR2 as FQNEAQ (reference sequence). The CDR3 is made up of 14 amino acids. V gave up 2 bases and J gave up 4 bases, with 9 bases separating them. In nucleotides, the CDR3 is TGTGCCAGCAGCTTACGGGAGGCGAATCAGCCCCAGCATTTT. Translation gives CASSLREANQPQHF.

The V call is TRBV19, the J call TRBJ1-1; D uncertain. Germline V lookup: CDR1 LNHDA, CDR2 SQIVND (reference sequence). V lost 7 bases and J 0 bases, leaving 9 bases between the germline ends. The CDR3 loop spans 13 amino acids. The CDR3 sequence: CASTLSMNTEAFF. The DNA of the CDR3 is TGTGCCAGTACCTTGAGCATGAACACTGAAGCTTTCTTT. The complete variable domain, with remaining parts taken from reference TRBV19 and TRBJ1-1, reads DGGITQSPKYLFRKEGQNVTLSCEQNLNHDAMYWYRQDPGQGLRLIYYSQIVNDFQKGDIAEGYSVSREKKESFPLTVTSAQKNPTAFYLCASTLSMNTEAFFGQGTRLTVV.

The J gene is TRBJ1-1, the V gene TRBV19; 10 positions agree with TRBD1. Losses at the gene ends were 8 bases for V and 0 bases for J; bases not matched to a gene: 9. The CDR3 sequence is 16 residues long. Germline V gene sequence: CDR1 LNHDA, CDR2 SQIVND (reference sequence). The CDR3 loop reads CASPGQGSTMNTEAFF. As DNA, the CDR3 is TGTGCCAGTCCGGGACAGGGGTCTACAATGAACACTGAAGCTTTCTTT.

Comment on this clone: Germline is not matched at one junction end, which may reflect a read error. The V and J genes are TRBV4-1 and TRBJ1-2; D gene unclear. CDR3 length: 16 amino acids. Germline V gene lookup returns CDR1 MGHRA and CDR2 YSYEKL. Here the CDR3 reads CASSQDLVSRQRAFHF. DNA of the CDR3: TGCGCCAGCAGCCAAGATCTTGTAAGTCGGCAGAGGGCCTTTCACTTC.

The rearrangement joins TRBV21-1 to TRBJ1-2; TRBD1, the table's D call, lacks a check against the DNA. TRBV21-1 is annotated as a pseudogene. This CDR3 is built from 21 residues. The CDR3 DNA reads as TGTGCCAGCAGCAAAGGTGTTCGTGCCCGGGACAGGGGGCAATCTAACTATGGCTACACCTTC. This sequence encodes CASSKGVRARDRGQSNYGYTF.

This chain uses TRBV6-4 with TRBJ1-6; 9 positions match TRBD1. Germline V lookup: CDR1 MRHNA, CDR2 SNTAGT. J lost 6 bases, V lost 3 bases, and 3 bases had no gene match. This CDR3 comprises 15 residues. The CDR3: CASSDQTGGNSPLHF. The CDR3, as DNA: TGTGCCAGCAGTGATCAGACAGGGGGTAATTCACCCCTCCACTTT.

The chain carries TRBV10-3 and TRBJ1-1; 7 nucleotides agree with TRBD1. V lost 5 bases and J lost 2; bases outside the gene matches: 8. Germline V gene lookup returns CDR1 ENHRY and CDR2 SYGVKD. This CDR3 has 15 amino acids. The CDR3 DNA follows: TGTGCCATCAGTTCCACAGGGGCACCAAACACTGAAGCTTTCTTT. This translates into CAISSTGAPNTEAFF.